This TCR beta chain is from a study of blood T cell repertoires in COVID-19. Comments on this clone: One junction end disagrees with the germline gene, perhaps due to a read error.

Participants' reported clinical history set cohort assignment. Resolution of symptoms, clearance, or two negative PCRs was present in recovered Cohort 3 donors. The data were produced by immunoSEQ multiplex PCR, yet TCRdb's version contains in-frame clones alone and is incomplete. The data hold approximately 230,000 clones, with about 80% observed a single time. CDR3 length: 12 residues. The germline CDR1 and CDR2 sequences are SNHLY and FYNNEI. The chain is built from TRBV2 and TRBJ2-7; D may match TRBD1 or TRBD2 (5 bases each). Sequenced input: PBMCs or T cells enriched from blood (not recorded which). The clonotype comes from a man aged 35 to 55 who had recovered from COVID-19. The CDR3 loop is CTSRGAQNEQYF. CDR3 nucleotides: TGTACCAGCAGAGGGGCACAAAACGAGCAGTACTTC. Looking up the rest from reference TRBV2 and TRBJ2-7 gives the full variable domain: EPEVTQTPSHQVTQMGQEVILRCVPISNHLYFYWYRQILGQKVEFLVSFYNNEISEKSEIFDDQFSVERPDGSNFTLKIRSTKLEDSAMYFCTSRGAQNEQYFGPGTRLTVT.